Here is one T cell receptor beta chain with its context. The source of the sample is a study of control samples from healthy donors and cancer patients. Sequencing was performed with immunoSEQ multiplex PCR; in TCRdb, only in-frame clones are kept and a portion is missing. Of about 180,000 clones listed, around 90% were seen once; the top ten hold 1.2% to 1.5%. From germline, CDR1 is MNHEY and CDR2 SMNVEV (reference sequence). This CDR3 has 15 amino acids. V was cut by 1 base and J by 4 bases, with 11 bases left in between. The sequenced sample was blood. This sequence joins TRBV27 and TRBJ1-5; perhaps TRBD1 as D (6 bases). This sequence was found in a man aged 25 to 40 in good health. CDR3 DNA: TGTGCCAGCAGTTTATGGCAGGGGAAAAATCAGCCCCAGCATTTT. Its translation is CASSLWQGKNQPQHF.